This TCR beta chain was profiled in a study of blood T cell repertoires in COVID-19. Study-level background: Acute and convalescent COVID-19 samples came from the United States, Italy and Spain. PBMCs, B-cell-depleted T cells, or T cells provided the cDNA or gDNA that made up the material.

Between the trimmed V and J ends, which lost 3 bases and 2 bases, there was a span of 10 bases. Per the germline V gene, CDR1 is SGHVS and CDR2 is FQNEAQ. The CDR3 contains 14 residues. As handled by the study authors: Amplification with reference gene primers provided the estimates of nucleated cell counts. Clones were read by immunoSEQ multiplex PCR, and TCRdb kept only the in-frame ones, dropping some. V, J and clone size are those of that table, while D and trimming were read from the DNA. The sample lists more than 200,000 clones; about 80% were seen once. What was sequenced was peripheral blood. The V gene is TRBV7-8, the J gene TRBJ1-1; D unresolved. The clonotype was recovered from a woman aged 35 to 49 with active or convalescent COVID-19. CDR3 DNA: TGTGCCAGCAGCTTTTGGTGGGCCAACACTGAAGCTTTCTTT. Protein: CASSFWWANTEAFF.